The rows below give T cell receptor beta chains drawn from one sample of a study of cytomegalovirus exposure and HLA in healthy donors. TCRdb's table, derived via immunoSEQ multiplex PCR, lists solely in-frame clones and lacks some. The sample carries approximately 120,000 clones, about 90% recorded once. The material sequenced was PBMCs. The receptor source for this set is a woman aged 18-30 years in good health and CMV-seronegative. CDR3s include the opening cysteine and the closing phenylalanine or tryptophan. D genes are given only for firm matches. A row's size may be missing; if present it is once, few, many or a size class.

d_gene,v_gene,j_gene,abundance,CDR3nt,CDR3aa
TRBD1,TRBV5-6,TRBJ1-6,NA,TGTGCCAGCAGCTGGGGCCGGGGGACAGGCCTCTCACGGGGTTCACCCCTCCACTTT,CASSWGRGTGLSRGSPLHF
TRBD2,TRBV6-1,TRBJ2-7,NA,TGTGCCAGCAGAACCGGGACTAGCGGGATCTACGAGCAGTACTTC,CASRTGTSGIYEQYF
NA,TRBV30,TRBJ1-4,once,TGTGCCTGGAGTTCAGGGGCACGCACTAATGAAAAACTGTTTTTT,CAWSSGARTNEKLFF
NA,TRBV6-5,TRBJ2-3,NA,TGTGCCAGCAGAATGGGCACAGGGATCCCAGATACGCAGTATTTT,CASRMGTGIPDTQYF
NA,TRBV9,TRBJ2-3,NA,TGTGCCAGCAGCGTAGTGAGTTTCGGGAACGGGGCAGATACGCAGTATTTT,CASSVVSFGNGADTQYF
TRBD1,TRBV29-1,TRBJ1-1,NA,TGCAGCGTTAAAAGAGGACAGGGAAGGGCTGAAGCTTTCTTT,CSVKRGQGRAEAFF
TRBD1,TRBV7-2,TRBJ2-5,NA,TGTGCCAGCAGATTCCGGGACAGGGGCCCGGGGGAGACCCAGTACTTC,CASRFRDRGPGETQYF
NA,TRBV19,TRBJ2-7,NA,TGTGCCAGTTACACAGGGAAGTACGAGCAGTACTTC,CASYTGKYEQYF
TRBD1,TRBV13,TRBJ1-6,NA,TGTGCCAGCAGCCCAAAGCGGGGACAGGGGGCTTATAATTCACCCCTCCACTTT,CASSPKRGQGAYNSPLHF
NA,TRBV5-1,TRBJ1-4,few,TGCGCCAGCAGCTGGACAGATTCTAATGAAAAACTGTTTTTT,CASSWTDSNEKLFF
NA,TRBV2,TRBJ2-3,NA,TGTGCCAGCAGCGTGAGGCGGGGCACAGATACGCAGTATTTT,CASSVRRGTDTQYF
NA,TRBV6-1,TRBJ2-7,NA,TGTGCCAGCAGTGGACAGTCGATTGGCTACGAGCAGTACTTC,CASSGQSIGYEQYF
TRBD2,TRBV7-9,TRBJ2-3,NA,TGTGCCAGCAGCTCACATATAGCGGGAGGCCCAGATACGCAGTATTTT,CASSSHIAGGPDTQYF
TRBD2,TRBV19,TRBJ2-1,NA,TGTGCCAGTAGGCCACTAGCGGGAGATCAGGGTGAGCAGTTCTTC,CASRPLAGDQGEQFF
TRBD1,TRBV5-6,TRBJ2-5,NA,TGTGCCAGCAACCTTTTGACAGGGGGGCAGACCCAGTACTTC,CASNLLTGGQTQYF
NA,TRBV9,TRBJ2-1,NA,TGTGCCAGCAGCGATGGGGGCGGAGGCTCCTACAATGAGCAGTTCTTC,CASSDGGGGSYNEQFF
NA,TRBV5-1,TRBJ1-4,NA,TGCGCCAGCAGCTTTGGGGGGGCAGTGGATGAAAAACTGTTTTTT,CASSFGGAVDEKLFF
NA,TRBV29-1,TRBJ1-1,NA,TGCAGCACTAGAAGTAACACTGAAGCTTTCTTT,CSTRSNTEAFF
TRBD2,TRBV5-6,TRBJ2-5,NA,TGTGCCAGCAGCTTCGGGACTAGCCGGGAGACCCAGTACTTC,CASSFGTSRETQYF
TRBD1,TRBV28,TRBJ1-2,once,TGTGCCACAGAGAGACATAAACAGGGGGCGCGCTATGGCTACACCTTC,CATERHKQGARYGYTF
NA,TRBV5-6,TRBJ1-1,NA,TGTGCCAGCGCTTCCTTACATTCTGAATTACAGTTGAACACTGAAGCTTTCTTT,CASASLHSELQLNTEAFF
TRBD1,TRBV18,TRBJ1-1,NA,TGTGCCAGCTCACCGACCGGGACAGGGCTGAACACTGAAGCTTTCTTT,CASSPTGTGLNTEAFF
TRBD1,TRBV19,TRBJ1-5,once,TGTGCCAGTAGTTCCCGACAGGGCATTAGCAATCAGCCCCAGCATTTT,CASSSRQGISNQPQHF
NA,TRBV2,TRBJ1-1,NA,TGTGCCAGCAGTAGAGTGGCTTTCTTT,CASSRVAFF
NA,TRBV18,TRBJ2-7,once,TGTGCCAGCTCACCAATTGGGGGCAAGTACGAGCAGTACTTC,CASSPIGGKYEQYF
NA,TRBV27,TRBJ2-7,NA,TGTGCCAGCAGTTTTGGAGTGTCCTACGAGCAGTACTTC,CASSFGVSYEQYF
NA,TRBV2,TRBJ2-7,NA,TGTGCCAGCAGTCCTCTCTACGAGCAGTACTTC,CASSPLYEQYF
NA,TRBV19,TRBJ1-3,NA,TGTGCCAGTAGTATGTATCGCTCTGGAAACACCATATATTTT,CASSMYRSGNTIYF
NA,TRBV5-4,TRBJ1-1,NA,TGTGCCAGCAGCTCACCCGAGGACACTCTAGATAACACTGAAGCTTTCTTT,CASSSPEDTLDNTEAFF
NA,TRBV18,TRBJ1-4,few,TGTGCCAGCTCACAACAGGGAACTAATGAAAAACTGTTTTTT,CASSQQGTNEKLFF
NA,TRBV4-2,TRBJ1-6,NA,TGTGCCAGCAGCCCACAGGGACCCCTTAATTCACCCCTCCACTTT,CASSPQGPLNSPLHF
TRBD1,TRBV5-1,TRBJ2-1,NA,TGCGCCAGCAGTCGCTACGGGACAGGGTTTAAAGATGAGCAGTTCTTC,CASSRYGTGFKDEQFF
NA,TRBV7-8,TRBJ1-1,NA,TGTGCCTCTAGGCAGGGTGGGTCTGCCCCGTACACTGAAGCTTTCTTT,CASRQGGSAPYTEAFF
TRBD2,TRBV2,TRBJ2-7,medium-sized,TGTGCCAGCAGTGAAGGACTAGCGGGGCTACGAGCAGAGCAGTACTTC,CASSEGLAGLRAEQYF
NA,TRBV4-2,TRBJ2-7,NA,TGTGCCAGCAGCCAAGATCAGGGCTCCTACGAGCAGTACTTC,CASSQDQGSYEQYF
NA,TRBV18,TRBJ1-2,NA,TGTGCCAGCTCACCCGGGATGCCAAATGGCTACACCTTC,CASSPGMPNGYTF
TRBD2,TRBV4-2,TRBJ2-3,NA,TGTGCCAGCAGCTCCCAGGGAGGACTAGCGATGGAGGGAGGTACAGATACGCAGTATTTT,CASSSQGGLAMEGGTDTQYF
NA,TRBV6-6,TRBJ2-5,few,TGTGCCAGCAGTTACACGGGTAGACAAGAGACCCAGTACTTC,CASSYTGRQETQYF
NA,TRBV27,TRBJ1-5,NA,TGTGCCAGCGGGGGGGTTAGAGAGGGCTTCAATCAGCCCCAGCATTTT,CASGGVREGFNQPQHF
TRBD1,TRBV11-2,TRBJ2-5,NA,TGTGCCAGCAGCTTGGGTGACAGGGGGCAAGAGACCCAGTACTTC,CASSLGDRGQETQYF
NA,TRBV13,TRBJ2-5,NA,TGTGCCAGCAGCCCACTGTACCAAGAGACCCAGTACTTC,CASSPLYQETQYF
NA,TRBV18,TRBJ2-3,NA,TGTGCCAGCTCATGGGCCCGAGCCACAGATACGCAGTATTTT,CASSWARATDTQYF
NA,TRBV5-1,TRBJ2-3,once,TGCGCCAGCAGCCCTGGACTACGGTTGGATACGCAGTATTTT,CASSPGLRLDTQYF
TRBD1,TRBV30,TRBJ2-7,once,TGTGCCTGGACCCCAGGGCAGGGGGCATCCTACGAGCAGTACTTC,CAWTPGQGASYEQYF
TRBD2,TRBV5-1,TRBJ2-3,NA,TGCGCCAGCAGCGGGGGGACTAGCCCAAATGTGCGCACAGATACGCAGTATTTT,CASSGGTSPNVRTDTQYF
NA,TRBV6-5,TRBJ1-1,NA,TGTGCCAGCAGTTACGAGGCGAACACTGAAGCTTTCTTT,CASSYEANTEAFF
NA,TRBV27,TRBJ1-2,once,TGTGCCAGCAAGTTCGAACGCCGGGGTGGTGGCTACACCTTC,CASKFERRGGGYTF
NA,TRBV28,TRBJ2-5,NA,TGTGCCAGCAGTTTAGACTCTATACAAGGCCGACAAGAGACCCAGTACTTC,CASSLDSIQGRQETQYF
NA,TRBV18,TRBJ1-1,NA,TGTGCCAGCTCACCATACGACTCTGGCACTGAAGCTTTCTTT,CASSPYDSGTEAFF
TRBD1,TRBV6-5,TRBJ2-3,NA,TGTGCCAGCAGTTACTCCGGGACAGGGGTGGTAGATACGCAGTATTTT,CASSYSGTGVVDTQYF
TRBD1,TRBV9,TRBJ2-6,NA,TGTGCCAGCAGCGTAGGACAGGGTGGGGCCAACGTCCTGACTTTC,CASSVGQGGANVLTF
NA,TRBV7-9,TRBJ1-4,NA,TGTGCCAGCAGCCGAGGACAGTCTAATGAAAAACTGTTTTTT,CASSRGQSNEKLFF
TRBD2,TRBV27,TRBJ2-5,NA,TGTGCCAGCAGTTTAGTTTTTAGCGGGGGGGCCTTCGAAGAGACCCAGTACTTC,CASSLVFSGGAFEETQYF
TRBD2,TRBV2,TRBJ2-1,NA,TGTGCCAGCAGTGTACGGACTAGCGGGAATGAGCAGTTCTTC,CASSVRTSGNEQFF
TRBD2,TRBV27,TRBJ2-1,once,TGTGCCAGCAGTTCCCTCCCCCTAGCGGGGAGGATAAATGAGCAGTTCTTC,CASSSLPLAGRINEQFF